The clone carrying this T cell receptor beta chain has ten or more counts. Its antigen is undetermined. This sample stems from a study of T cell repertoires in cytomegalovirus infection. Study at large: CMV epitopes that were recently identified and HLA-C-restricted were used alongside well-studied HLA-B-restricted ones.

The CDR3 spans 14 residues. The germline gives CDR1 SGHVT, CDR2 SQSDAQ. Trimming took off 5 bases at V and 5 bases at J, with 13 bases between the two ends. Study conclusions and caveats: Across the ex vivo response, the dominant clonotypes were HLA-C-restricted CMV-specific TCR beta clonotypes. Carriage of CMV together with the relevant HLA was identifiable through cumulative public TCR beta family frequency.

In TCRdb, the reads were re-called with MiXCR into one record per CDR3 protein. This repertoire shows more than 85,000 distinct CDR3 sequences, around 28% found once; its top ten account for about 81%. The sequence derives from a human donor in good health (CMV status not recorded). Some clones in this sample may be carry-over from other donors' samples. The sequencing used CD8+ T cells from cultured PBMCs, collected from culture after CMV antigen stimulation. The chain links TRBV7-4 to TRBJ1-5, with unresolved D. Here the CDR3 DNA reads TGTGCCAGCAGCCTCGGACGCGGAGATCAGCCCCAGCATTTT. Its translation is CASSLGRGDQPQHF.